The 25 T cell receptor beta chains given below trace back to one sample, sequenced in a study of cytomegalovirus exposure and HLA in healthy donors. Clones were read by immunoSEQ multiplex PCR, and TCRdb kept only the in-frame ones, dropping some. Of about 250,000 clones listed, roughly 87% were seen once; the top ten hold more than 10%. Sequences were obtained from PBMCs. These receptors originate from a man between 18 and 29 years old in good health and CMV-seropositive.

This chain uses TRBV5-1 with TRBJ2-3; a possible D gene is TRBD2 (5 bases). V dropped 5 bases and J dropped 10 bases, with 17 bases sitting between them. Germline V lookup: CDR1 SGHRS, CDR2 YFSETQ. CDR3 length equals 13 residues. The CDR3 DNA reads TGCGCCAGCAGTACCACCGTGGAGGATGCGCAGTATTTT. Translation gives CASSTTVEDAQYF. Using reference TRBV5-1 and TRBJ2-3 for the parts outside the CDR3, the full variable domain is KAGVTQTPRYLIKTRGQQVTLSCSPISGHRSVSWYQQTPGQGLQFLFEYFSETQRNKGNFPGRFSGRQFSNSRSEMNVSTLELGDSALYLCASSTTVEDAQYFGPGTRLTVL.

The rearrangement joins TRBV6-4 to TRBJ2-3; tentative D call: TRBD2 (6 bases). The CDR3 is 14 residues long. V was cut by 3 bases and J by 0 bases, with 7 bases left in between. Germline CDR1 MRHNA, CDR2 SNTAGT. The chain's CDR3 is CASSEGLSTDTQYF. The CDR3 DNA follows: TGTGCCAGCAGTGAGGGACTTAGCACAGATACGCAGTATTTT.

This clone is a singleton in its sample. The chain combines TRBV19 with TRBJ2-7; TRBD1 aligns across 8 bases. Per germline, CDR1 LNHDA and CDR2 SQIVND (reference sequence). The CDR3 loop spans 15 amino acids. Unmatched junction bases numbered 10, after V lost 3 bases and J lost 6 bases. The CDR3 loop is CASSISTGGIVEQYF. The DNA of the CDR3 is TGTGCCAGTAGTATTTCAACAGGGGGGATAGTCGAGCAGTACTTC.

This chain joins TRBV2 and TRBJ2-1, with D tentatively TRBD1 (6 bases). V lost 4 bases and J 7 bases, leaving 17 bases between the germline ends. From germline, CDR1 is SNHLY and CDR2 FYNNEI. This CDR3 is 15 amino acids long. Here the CDR3 DNA reads TGTGCCAGCAGTGCTCGGACAGCCCCGGGGAATGAGCAGTTCTTC. This gives the protein CASSARTAPGNEQFF.

This clone was found a few times. V is TRBV10-2 and J is TRBJ2-2, with TRBD2 matching 8 bases. Germline values: CDR1 WSHSY, CDR2 SAAADI. The V segment lost 11 bases and the J segment 3 bases; nucleotides outside the gene matches: 14. CDR3 length: 16 residues. CDR3 amino acids: CAYSTSGSLYTGELFF. The CDR3 DNA reads TGCGCCTACAGTACCAGCGGGAGTCTTTACACCGGGGAGCTGTTTTTT.

V gene TRBV5-1 combines with J gene TRBJ1-1; TRBD1 matches at 8 bases. The CDR3 is 14 amino acids. V was clipped by 3 bases and J by 3 bases; unmatched bases: 4. Looked up from germline, CDR1 is SGHRS and CDR2 is YFSETQ. This CDR3 is CASSSTGGYTEAFF. The CDR3 DNA sequence: TGCGCCAGCAGCTCCACAGGGGGATACACTGAAGCTTTCTTT. The full variable domain, in which reference TRBV5-1 and TRBJ1-1 provide the parts outside the CDR3, is KAGVTQTPRYLIKTRGQQVTLSCSPISGHRSVSWYQQTPGQGLQFLFEYFSETQRNKGNFPGRFSGRQFSNSRSEMNVSTLELGDSALYLCASSSTGGYTEAFFGQGTRLTVV.

This chain links TRBV30 with TRBJ2-1; 7 nucleotides match TRBD1. With V trimmed by 0 bases and J by 9 bases, 5 bases remained unmatched. CDR1 and CDR2 (germline): GTSNPN, SVGIG (reference sequence). This CDR3 is 13 amino acids long. The CDR3 sequence is CAWSVVTGAEQFF. The DNA for the CDR3 is TGTGCCTGGAGTGTAGTTACAGGGGCTGAGCAGTTCTTC.

The genes are TRBV29-1 and TRBJ2-7, with TRBD2 matching over 14 bases. This CDR3 is 18 amino acids long. The germline V gene has CDR1 SQVTM and CDR2 ANQGSEA. J was trimmed by 2 bases and V by 3 bases; bases with no gene match: 12. The CDR3 is CSVEKGLAGATQAYEQYF. The CDR3 nucleotides are TGCAGCGTTGAGAAGGGACTAGCGGGAGCGACACAAGCCTACGAGCAGTACTTC.

The chain carries TRBV27 and TRBJ2-1; D possibly matches TRBD1 or TRBD2 (6 bases each). CDR1 and CDR2 (germline): MNHEY, SMNVEV (reference sequence). Trimming removed 10 bases at V and 2 bases at J, with 12 bases between. This CDR3 is 13 amino acids long. In nucleotides, the CDR3 is TGTGCCACCCGGGGGCGCCCCTACAATGAGCAGTTCTTC. It yields the protein CATRGRPYNEQFF.

The chain links TRBV4-1 to TRBJ1-2, with D unresolved. CDR3 size: 15 residues. Germline lookup yields CDR1 MGHRA and CDR2 YSYEKL. Trimming left V 0 bases short and J 0 bases short, with 8 bases between. The CDR3 DNA reads TGCGCCAGCAGCCAAGAGAACAGACCTAACTATGGCTACACCTTC. It encodes CASSQENRPNYGYTF.

This chain joins TRBV27 and TRBJ2-1; 7 positions agree with TRBD2. This CDR3 contains 16 residues. The germline V gene has CDR1 MNHEY and CDR2 SMNVEV (reference sequence). Trimming removed 1 base from V and 2 bases from J; junction bases left unmatched: 5. This CDR3 is CASSLFTSVTYNEQFF. The CDR3 DNA reads TGTGCCAGCAGTTTATTTACTAGCGTGACCTACAATGAGCAGTTCTTC.

The rearrangement uses TRBV28 and TRBJ1-2, with D maybe TRBD1 (6 bases). The germline V and J ends were trimmed by 7 bases and 8 bases, with 11 bases remaining between them. The CDR3 totals 11 residues. Germline values: CDR1 MDHEN, CDR2 SYDVKM. For the CDR3, the DNA is TGTGCCAGCAACACAGGGCCGGGCTACACCTTC. Translating it yields CASNTGPGYTF.

Note on this clone: The sample contains more than one DNA sequence encoding this CDR3. The chain uses TRBV7-9 and TRBJ2-7, with a possible D match to TRBD2 (5 bases). The germline V gene has CDR1 SEHNR and CDR2 FQNEAQ (reference sequence). CDR3 length: 14 amino acids. V lost 1 base and J lost 4, with 11 bases in between. The CDR3 bases are TGTGCCAGCAGCTTAGGGACTGGACCTTACGAGCAGTACTTC. Encoded protein: CASSLGTGPYEQYF.

This clone was recorded a few times. The same CDR3 can be traced to other DNA sequences in this sample. The chain uses TRBV7-8 and TRBJ1-2; no firm D call. Germline-derived CDR1 and CDR2 are SGHVS and FQNEAQ. The CDR3 spans 13 residues. V lost 5 bases, J lost 2 bases, and 9 bases lay in between. This CDR3 is CASSPDGNYGYTF. The CDR3 DNA reads TGTGCCAGCAGCCCCGACGGGAACTATGGCTACACCTTC.

This chain uses TRBV6-5 with TRBJ1-2; D may be TRBD1 (6 bases). Germline values: CDR1 MNHEY, CDR2 SVGAGI. CDR3 length: 14 residues. The V gene lost 2 bases and the J gene lost 4 bases, with 11 bases spanning the gap. This CDR3 is CASSYGQGLYGYTF. The CDR3 DNA follows: TGTGCCAGCAGTTACGGGCAGGGGCTCTATGGCTACACCTTC.

The rearrangement uses TRBV25-1 and TRBJ2-2; 8 bases match TRBD1. Germline loops: CDR1 MGHDK, CDR2 SYGVNS. The CDR3 is 16 amino acids. V lost 5 bases to trimming and J lost 0 bases; unmatched junction nucleotides: 5. In nucleotides, the CDR3 is TGTGCCAGCAGTCAACCGACAGGGGCGAACACCGGGGAGCTGTTTTTT. It yields the protein CASSQPTGANTGELFF.

The rearrangement links TRBV29-1 to TRBJ2-3; TRBD1 matches at 8 bases. V trimming: 3 bases; J trimming: 4 bases; junction bases outside the gene matches: 3. Germline-derived CDR1 and CDR2 are SQVTM and ANQGSEA. There are 13 residues in the CDR3. CDR3 loop: CSVELGQADTQYF. The DNA of the CDR3 is TGCAGCGTTGAGCTGGGACAGGCAGATACGCAGTATTTT.

This sequence joins TRBV5-1 and TRBJ1-1, with D unresolved. V lost 3 bases, J lost 0 bases, and 12 bases lay in between. Germline V gene lookup returns CDR1 SGHRS and CDR2 YFSETQ. This CDR3 region has 15 residues. This CDR3 reads CASSSRGEVNTEAFF. The CDR3 DNA reads TGCGCCAGCAGCTCCCGGGGAGAGGTGAACACTGAAGCTTTCTTT.

This sequence joins TRBV7-2 and TRBJ1-1; D unresolved. CDR1 and CDR2 from the germline V gene are SGHTA and FQGNSA. The V end lost 5 bases, the J end lost 0 bases, and 13 bases lay between the germline ends. The CDR3 has 15 residues. The CDR3 sequence is CASSTGRFMNTEAFF. CDR3 DNA: TGTGCCAGCAGCACGGGCCGTTTCATGAACACTGAAGCTTTCTTT.

The V gene is TRBV6-1, the J gene TRBJ2-1, with TRBD1 matching 9 bases. The CDR3 consists of 14 residues. Germline values: CDR1 MNHNS, CDR2 SASEGT. CDR3 loop: CISGTGSPYNEQFF. In DNA form, the CDR3 reads TGTATTTCCGGGACAGGGTCCCCCTACAATGAGCAGTTCTTC.

The chain has TRBV6-5 and TRBJ1-2; 9 bases match TRBD1. From germline, CDR1 is MNHEY and CDR2 SVGAGI. The CDR3 loop spans 13 amino acids. The ends lost 6 bases at V and 8 bases at J; junction bases unmatched: 7. Here the CDR3 DNA reads TGTGCCAGCAGCCGACAGGGGGAAGACGGCTACACCTTC. As protein: CASSRQGEDGYTF.

This sequence joins TRBV4-2 and TRBJ1-2; TRBD1 matches 9 bases. The CDR3 has 15 amino acids. Trimming cost V 2 bases and J 9 bases; bases outside gene matches: 10. Germline assignment: CDR1 LGHNA and CDR2 YNFKEQ. CDR3 nucleotide sequence: TGTGCCAGCAGCCAAAAAGGGGAGGGACAGGGTAGCTACACCTTC. This translates into CASSQKGEGQGSYTF.

The CDR3 nucleotides read TGTGCCAGCAGCTTATACACCAACTACGAGCAGTACTTC. Translated, it gives CASSLYTNYEQYF. The rearrangement links TRBV7-2 to TRBJ2-7; no clear D. With 2 bases removed from V and 3 bases from J, the gap between germline ends came to 8 bases. This CDR3 has 13 residues. Germline V CDR1 and CDR2: SGHTA, FQGNSA. Complete variable domain (other parts from reference TRBV7-2 and TRBJ2-7): GAGVSQSPSNKVTEKGKDVELRCDPISGHTALYWYRQSLGQGLEFLIYFQGNSAPDKSGLPSDRFSAERTGGSVSTLTIQRTQQEDSAVYLCASSLYTNYEQYFGPGTRLTVT.

The chain is built from TRBV10-3 and TRBJ1-1; possible D gene TRBD1, 5 bases. The V gene's germline CDR1 is ENHRY and CDR2 SYGVKD. The CDR3 has 14 amino acids. The V and J ends lost 10 bases and 5 bases respectively, with 20 bases between them. The CDR3 DNA sequence: TGTGCCACCCTCCGAGGGGAGTTAAAGACTGAAGCTTTCTTT. The encoded protein is CATLRGELKTEAFF.

The V and J genes are TRBV5-1 and TRBJ2-1, with 8 bases matching TRBD1. Unmatched junction bases numbered 6, after V lost 0 bases and J lost 7 bases. Germline CDR1 SGHRS, CDR2 YFSETQ. CDR3 length: 15 amino acids. The CDR3 sequence is CASSLASGGSNEQFF. The DNA of the CDR3 is TGCGCCAGCAGCTTGGCCTCAGGGGGCTCGAATGAGCAGTTCTTC. Drawing the rest from reference TRBV5-1 and TRBJ2-1, the complete variable domain is KAGVTQTPRYLIKTRGQQVTLSCSPISGHRSVSWYQQTPGQGLQFLFEYFSETQRNKGNFPGRFSGRQFSNSRSEMNVSTLELGDSALYLCASSLASGGSNEQFFGPGTRLTVL.